This T cell receptor beta chain comes out of a study of blood T cell repertoires in COVID-19. Study background: The cDNA or gDNA used as material had been derived from T cells, B-cell-depleted T cells, or PBMCs.

Clones were sequenced by immunoSEQ multiplex PCR, and TCRdb holds only the in-frame ones, with some missing. This sample has some 190,000 clones, with roughly nine tenths found just once. Participant-reported clinical history was the basis for cohort assignment. Sequencing used PBMCs or T cells enriched from blood (not recorded which). The receptor comes from a woman in her thirties or forties with acute COVID-19.

The CDR3: CSVEGQRSYF. CDR3 coding DNA: TGCAGCGTTGAAGGGCAGAGGTCTTACTTC. V gene TRBV29-1 combines with J gene TRBJ2-7; D not resolved. Germline CDR1 SQVTM, CDR2 ANQGSEA. V dropped 1 base and J dropped 13 bases, with 11 bases sitting between them. This CDR3 has 10 residues.